This is a list of T cell receptor beta chains from one sample in a study of patients and donors after allogeneic stem cell transplantation. TCRdb passed the RT-PCR reads through MiXCR, listing each CDR3 protein once. The data show 160,000 or so distinct CDR3 sequences, with 24% seen just once and 25% to 30% held by the top ten. The source material was blood, either unsorted or a sorted T cell fraction (not recorded which). The receptors come from a human donor who was either an allogeneic HSCT recipient or a stem cell or donor lymphocyte infusion donor (not recorded which). It is not recorded whose cells these are; they may come from a transplant donor. Both conserved end residues are part of each CDR3. The D gene is left open where the match is weak. Size is omitted from some rows. Given values are once, few, many or a class for expanded clones.

clone size,D gene,V gene,J gene,CDR3 protein,CDR3 DNA
few,.,TRBV7-6,TRBJ2-7,CASSRTGYEQYF,TGTGCCAGCAGCAGAACAGGCTACGAGCAGTACTTC
.,TRBD1,TRBV29-1,TRBJ1-5,CSVRTGDQPQHF,TGCAGCGTTAGGACAGGGGATCAGCCCCAGCATTTT
.,.,TRBV7-8,TRBJ2-3,CASSLVRDTQYF,TGTGCCAGCAGCTTAGTTAGAGATACGCAGTATTTT
.,.,TRBV9,TRBJ1-1,CASSLFGERTVRIF,TGTGCCAGCAGCCTTTTCGGGGAAAGGACAGTACGAATCTTT
few,.,TRBV9,TRBJ1-3,CASSHTGIPGNTIYF,TGTGCCAGCAGCCACACAGGAATTCCTGGAAACACCATATATTTT
few,.,TRBV12-3/TRBV12-4,TRBJ1-6,CASSFSGWGHRNSPLHF,TGTGCCAGCAGTTTTAGTGGTTGGGGACATAGGAATTCACCCCTCCACTTT
.,.,TRBV7-8,TRBJ1-6,CASSRDFDRSNSPLHF,TGTGCCAGCAGCCGAGACTTTGACCGATCTAATTCACCCCTCCACTTT
.,TRBD2,TRBV24-1,TRBJ2-1,CATSELPGTSSYNEQFF,TGTGCCACCAGTGAATTGCCCGGGACTAGCTCCTACAATGAGCAGTTCTTC
.,.,TRBV7-3,TRBJ2-3,CASSSHGFGSTDTQYF,TGTGCCAGCAGCTCCCACGGTTTCGGGAGCACAGATACGCAGTATTTT
few,TRBD1,TRBV7-9,TRBJ1-1,CASSADRRNTEAFF,TGTGCCAGCAGCGCGGACAGGCGGAACACTGAAGCTTTCTTT
.,.,TRBV29-1,TRBJ1-2,CSDLQPGHSPRGYTF,TGCAGCGACTTACAACCGGGACACTCCCCTAGGGGCTACACCTTC
few,.,TRBV7-3,TRBJ1-6,CASSLTPPGHGMNSPLHF,TGTGCCAGCAGCTTAACCCCTCCAGGACACGGGATGAATTCACCCCTCCACTTT
many,.,TRBV20-1,TRBJ1-5,CSASPGYDQPQHF,TGCAGTGCTAGTCCCGGGTATGATCAGCCCCAGCATTTT
few,TRBD1,TRBV5-1,TRBJ1-1,CASSFTGGQVEAFF,TGCGCCAGCAGCTTTACAGGGGGCCAGGTTGAAGCTTTCTTT
few,.,TRBV12-3/TRBV12-4,TRBJ1-5,CASTAGGSNQPQHF,TGTGCCAGCACAGCCGGGGGCAGTAATCAGCCCCAGCATTTT
few,TRBD2,TRBV24-1,TRBJ2-1,CATSEAGNYNEQFF,TGTGCCACCAGTGAAGCGGGGAACTACAATGAGCAGTTCTTC
few,.,TRBV10-3,TRBJ1-2,CAISAGSLAGYTF,TGTGCCATCAGTGCGGGCTCATTAGCAGGCTACACCTTC
few,.,TRBV6-5,TRBJ1-4,CASSGSGRGEKLFF,TGTGCCAGCAGCGGTTCGGGGAGAGGGGAAAAACTGTTTTTT
.,.,TRBV5-1,TRBJ1-3,CASAWDGRTGNTIYF,TGCGCCAGCGCCTGGGACGGGCGGACTGGAAACACCATATATTTT
.,.,TRBV20-1,TRBJ1-1,CSARGAGNTEAFF,TGCAGTGCTAGAGGCGCAGGGAACACTGAAGCTTTCTTT
.,.,TRBV2,TRBJ2-7,CATRGEGVYEQYF,TGTGCCACCCGGGGCGAGGGAGTCTACGAGCAGTACTTC
.,TRBD1,TRBV6-6,TRBJ1-4,CASSIGQGAEKLFF,TGTGCCAGCAGTATAGGACAGGGGGCTGAAAAACTGTTTTTT
.,.,TRBV5-1,TRBJ1-2,CASSFQTGPISHNYGYTF,TGCGCCAGCAGCTTCCAGACAGGACCCATATCCCATAACTATGGCTACACCTTC